A single sample is the source of the 32 T cell receptor beta chains below, sequenced in a study of regulatory T cells in long-lasting Graves disease. According to the study, TCR beta libraries were built with iRepertoire HTBI primers and CDR3-region Arm-PCR. Each CDR3 protein gets one entry after TCRdb re-called the multiplex PCR reads with MiXCR. The table lists approximately 470,000 distinct CDR3 sequences, about 17% of them singletons. Described time point: newly diagnosed GD, antithyroid drugs for less than 3 months. The TCR library was made from RNA that had been extracted from PBMCs in TRIzol. The sample was also reused in another study, on T cells in Graves' hyperthyroidism and ophthalmopathy.

The specimen comprised peripheral blood mononuclear cells (PBMCs), sampled at new diagnosis, from a patient treated with antithyroid drugs. These receptors all stem from a man aged 40-49 years with Graves disease.

J is TRBJ2-5 and V is TRBV7-3; tentative D call: TRBD2 (5 bases). This CDR3 comprises 15 residues. Germline CDR1 reads SGHTA; CDR2 reads FQGTGA. Between the trimmed V and J ends, which lost 5 bases and 4 bases, there was a span of 17 bases. The CDR3, as DNA: TGTGCCAGCAGCCTCGATCTAGCTCGGTCAGAGACCCAGTACTTC. Translation: CASSLDLARSETQYF.

This clonotype was picked up a small number of times. V gene TRBV7-2 combines with J gene TRBJ2-3; weak D call: TRBD2 (6 bases). Germline V gene sequence: CDR1 SGHTA, CDR2 FQGNSA. Trimming stripped 5 bases from V and 2 bases from J, with 17 bases between. The CDR3 is made up of 16 amino acids. CDR3 in amino acids: CASSRISGATTDTQYF. The CDR3 DNA reads as TGTGCCAGCAGCCGAATCTCGGGAGCAACCACAGATACGCAGTATTTT.

This clonotype was seen repeatedly, ten times or more. The chain joins TRBV19 to TRBJ2-7; D is tentatively TRBD1 or TRBD2 (5 bases each). V shed 7 bases and J shed 3 bases, with 16 bases lying between them. CDR3 length: 14 residues. Germline assignment: CDR1 LNHDA and CDR2 SQIVND (reference sequence). The CDR3 reads CASKQTAANYEQYF. The CDR3 nucleotides are TGTGCCAGTAAGCAGACAGCGGCCAACTACGAGCAGTACTTC.

Ten or more counts support this clonotype. CDR3 sequence: CASSWTVNQPQHF. In nucleotides, the CDR3 is TGTGCCAGCAGTTGGACGGTCAATCAGCCCCAGCATTTT. The chain is built from TRBV12-3 or TRBV12-4 and TRBJ1-5; D gene uncertain. This CDR3 contains 13 residues. The ends were cut back, 4 bases at V and 3 bases at J, with 7 bases in the middle.

The V and J genes are TRBV20-1 and TRBJ1-5; D is unclear. V lost 6 bases to trimming and J lost 6 bases, with 15 bases between them. The CDR3 consists of 13 residues. The germline CDR1 and CDR2 sequences are DFQATT and SNEGSKA (reference sequence). The CDR3 loop is CSAPPQLGQPQHF. CDR3 in DNA: TGCAGTGCCCCGCCGCAGCTCGGTCAGCCCCAGCATTTT.

This clonotype was observed a single time. Since no conserved phenylalanine or tryptophan closes the CDR3, a read error is the likely cause. Because the CDR3's place on the DNA is in doubt, the DNA is left out and the CDR3 is given as listed by TCRdb. The chain recombines TRBV7-2 with TRBJ2-4; no check of the table's D call, TRBD2, against the DNA was made. From its first to its last residue, the CDR3 has 17 amino acids. Germline V gene data show CDR1 as SGHTA and CDR2 as FQGNSA. CDR3 protein: CASSERPNEQETQYFGP.

This clonotype occurred once. The chain employs TRBV5-5 and TRBJ1-1, with D maybe TRBD1 (5 bases). Trimming removed 2 bases from V and 1 base from J, with 18 bases in between. Germline CDR1 SGHKS, CDR2 YYEKEE (reference sequence). The CDR3 runs to 17 residues. Here the CDR3 DNA reads TGTGCCAGCAGCTTATCGGGACTCAAAACGGGGAACACTGAAGCTTTCTTT. Residues: CASSLSGLKTGNTEAFF.

Ten or more counts support this clonotype. This chain uses TRBV28 with TRBJ1-1, with a tentative D call TRBD1 (6 bases). V lost 3 bases and J 2 bases, leaving 16 bases between the germline ends. The CDR3 contains 16 residues. The germline V gene encodes CDR1 MDHEN and CDR2 SYDVKM. The chain's CDR3 is CASSFAGALVNTEAFF. The DNA of the CDR3 is TGTGCCAGCAGTTTTGCAGGGGCATTAGTAAACACTGAAGCTTTCTTT. Variable domain in full (rest from reference TRBV28 and TRBJ1-1): DVKVTQSSRYLVKRTGEKVFLECVQDMDHENMFWYRQDPGLGLRLIYFSYDVKMKEKGDIPEGYSVSREKKERFSLILESASTNQTSMYLCASSFAGALVNTEAFFGQGTRLTVV.

This clonotype was seen many times. This rearrangement joins TRBV18 to TRBJ1-1; D uncertain. Germline CDR1 KGHSH, CDR2 LQKENI. Trimming removed 6 bases at V and 4 bases at J, with 21 bases between. This CDR3 contains 16 residues. The CDR3 is CASSYTGSPRGTEAFF. For the CDR3, the DNA is TGTGCCAGCTCTTATACCGGGTCCCCTCGAGGCACTGAAGCTTTCTTT.

In its sample, this clonotype was seen many times. The CDR3 nucleotides read TGCAGTGCTGCAACCGGACAGGGGACTTACAATGAGCAGTTCTTC. It yields the protein CSAATGQGTYNEQFF. V usage is TRBV20-1 and J usage is TRBJ2-1; TRBD1 matches at 9 bases. The germline CDR1 and CDR2 sequences are DFQATT and SNEGSKA (reference sequence). V was clipped by 5 bases and J by 4 bases; unmatched bases: 9. This CDR3 spans 15 amino acids.

This chain's CDR3 is CAVGTSGRSYNEQFF. CDR3 bases: TGTGCCGTCGGGACTAGCGGGAGGTCCTACAATGAGCAGTTCTTC. This sequence joins TRBV30 and TRBJ2-1; 15 bases are a match to TRBD2. Trimming took 8 bases from V and 1 from J; bases not matched to a gene: 3. Germline CDR1 reads GTSNPN; CDR2 reads SVGIG (reference sequence). The CDR3 consists of 15 residues.

Ten or more counts support this clonotype. The rearrangement links TRBV28 to TRBJ2-1, with 7 bases that match TRBD1. The CDR3 loop spans 18 amino acids. Trimming took 2 bases from V and 4 from J; bases not matched to a gene: 14. CDR1 and CDR2 (germline): MDHEN, SYDVKM. CDR3 nucleotides: TGTGCCAGCAGTTTACCACAACTACAGGGGACGGATTACAATGAGCAGTTCTTC. It is translated as CASSLPQLQGTDYNEQFF. The variable domain in full, with the rest retrieved from reference TRBV28 and TRBJ2-1, is DVKVTQSSRYLVKRTGEKVFLECVQDMDHENMFWYRQDPGLGLRLIYFSYDVKMKEKGDIPEGYSVSREKKERFSLILESASTNQTSMYLCASSLPQLQGTDYNEQFFGPGTRLTVL.

The chain employs TRBV7-6 and TRBJ2-5; 8 bases map to TRBD2. Per the germline V gene, CDR1 is SGHVS and CDR2 is FNYEAQ. The CDR3 loop spans 14 amino acids. V lost 6 bases, J lost 0 bases, and 3 bases stayed unmatched. The CDR3 protein is CASREGLDQETQYF. The CDR3 nucleotides read TGTGCCAGCAGAGAGGGACTAGACCAAGAGACCCAGTACTTC. Supplemented by reference TRBV7-6 and TRBJ2-5, the full variable domain reads GAGVSQSPRYKVTKRGQDVALRCDPISGHVSLYWYRQALGQGPEFLTYFNYEAQQDKSGLPNDRFSAERPEGSISTLTIQRTEQRDSAMYRCASREGLDQETQYFGPGTRLLVL.

The chain carries TRBV5-6 and TRBJ1-2; TRBD1 agrees at 8 bases. The CDR3 has 16 amino acids. With V trimmed by 2 bases and J by 2 bases, 8 bases remained unmatched. Per germline, CDR1 SGHDT and CDR2 YYEEEE. The CDR3 spells CASSFQGATTNYGYTF. The CDR3 region has the DNA TGTGCCAGCAGCTTCCAGGGGGCCACAACAAACTATGGCTACACCTTC.

This clonotype was counted ten times or more. The rearrangement joins TRBV13 to TRBJ1-1, with 7 bases matching TRBD1. CDR1 is PRHDT, CDR2 FYEKMQ, per germline (reference sequence). The CDR3 spans 14 residues. V was pared by 5 bases and J by 4 bases, with 7 bases of the junction left unmatched. Here the CDR3 reads CASSLQTGITEAFF. The CDR3 DNA follows: TGTGCCAGCAGCCTTCAGACAGGGATCACTGAAGCTTTCTTT.

At least ten counts were recorded for this clonotype. CDR3 sequence (DNA): TGTGCCTGGACCCACGGGACAAGCTCTAGCACAGATACGCAGTATTTT. Translation: CAWTHGTSSSTDTQYF. The genes are TRBV30 and TRBJ2-3, with D maybe TRBD1 (6 bases). Per the germline V gene, CDR1 is GTSNPN and CDR2 is SVGIG (reference sequence). Deletions cut 4 bases from V and 0 bases from J, with 17 bases between. CDR3 size: 16 residues.

Ten or more counts support this clonotype. The V and J genes are TRBV2 and TRBJ2-3; D not resolved. Trimming took off 6 bases at V and 6 bases at J, with 7 bases between the two ends. The germline CDR1 and CDR2 sequences are SNHLY and FYNNEI. CDR3 size: 11 residues. In DNA form, the CDR3 reads TGTGCCAGCAGAGGACGGGATACGCAGTATTTT. Translated, it gives CASRGRDTQYF.

CDR3 in DNA: TGTGCCAGCCAGGGTGGTGAAAAACTGTTTTTT. Encoded protein: CASQGGEKLFF. This chain links TRBV28 with TRBJ1-4, with TRBD1 as a possible D gene (5 bases). Trimming took 8 bases from V and 7 from J, leaving 8 bases between them. The CDR3 sequence is 11 residues long. Germline CDR1 and CDR2: MDHEN and SYDVKM.

This clonotype was picked up a small number of times. J is TRBJ2-3 and V is TRBV20-1, with D perhaps given as TRBD1 or TRBD2 (5 bases each). V was trimmed by 0 bases and J by 11 bases, leaving 12 bases between them. CDR1 DFQATT and CDR2 SNEGSKA come from the germline V gene (reference sequence). CDR3 size: 12 residues. The CDR3 protein is CSAREATGGQYF. For the CDR3, the DNA is TGCAGTGCTAGAGAGGCGACTGGGGGGCAGTATTTT.

This clonotype was detected ten times or more. V usage is TRBV28 and J usage is TRBJ1-2; possible D gene TRBD1, 5 bases. CDR3 length: 14 amino acids. V was pared by 10 bases and J by 8 bases, with 23 bases between. Germline V gene data show CDR1 as MDHEN and CDR2 as SYDVKM. CDR3 amino acids: CATPAPGKLRGYTF. As DNA, the CDR3 is TGTGCCACCCCGGCGCCAGGGAAGCTTCGAGGCTACACCTTC.

This clonotype was picked up many times. This chain uses TRBV18 with TRBJ1-1; 7 bases map to TRBD1. V shed 5 bases, J shed 3 bases, and the junction held 6 bases outside the gene matches. This CDR3 has 14 residues. Germline V CDR1 and CDR2: KGHSH, LQKENI. CDR3 loop: CASSAGTDHTEAFF. DNA for the CDR3: TGTGCCAGCTCAGCCGGGACAGATCACACTGAAGCTTTCTTT.

This clonotype occurred many times. The chain couples TRBV28 to TRBJ1-5; no definite D call. The V end lost 2 bases, the J end lost 0 bases, and 5 bases lay between the germline ends. Germline CDR1 MDHEN, CDR2 SYDVKM. This CDR3 is built from 14 residues. In DNA, the CDR3 is TGTGCCAGCAGTTTAGTTGCTAGCAATCAGCCCCAGCATTTT. As protein: CASSLVASNQPQHF.

The chain employs TRBV6-1 and TRBJ1-5, with D unclear. CDR3 length: 16 amino acids. Germline assignment: CDR1 MNHNS and CDR2 SASEGT. Between the trimmed V and J ends, which lost 6 bases and 0 bases, there was a span of 15 bases. The CDR3 sequence is CASRLYTMFSNQPQHF. The CDR3 DNA follows: TGTGCCAGCAGACTCTATACAATGTTTAGCAATCAGCCCCAGCATTTT.

This clonotype was counted ten times or more. The chain couples TRBV20-1 to TRBJ2-7, with 7 bases fitting TRBD2. Losses at the gene ends were 4 bases for V and 3 bases for J; bases not matched to a gene: 12. Germline V gene lookup returns CDR1 DFQATT and CDR2 SNEGSKA (reference sequence). The CDR3 length is 15 residues. The CDR3 sequence: CSATGTGGRNYEQYF. CDR3 nucleotides: TGCAGTGCTACAGGGACGGGGGGACGCAACTACGAGCAGTACTTC.

This clonotype was found many times. This chain connects TRBV27 to TRBJ1-1, with no clear D. Germline lookup yields CDR1 MNHEY and CDR2 SMNVEV (reference sequence). Trimming removed 4 bases at V and 5 bases at J, with 11 bases between. This CDR3 has 13 amino acids. The CDR3 here is CASSWNRRTEAFF. The DNA of the CDR3 is TGTGCCAGCAGTTGGAACAGAAGGACTGAAGCTTTCTTT.

The V call is TRBV6-1, the J call TRBJ2-5, with 10 bases lining up with TRBD2. Unmatched junction bases numbered 10, after V lost 7 bases and J lost 2 bases. There are 16 residues in the CDR3. Per germline, CDR1 MNHNS and CDR2 SASEGT. The CDR3 bases are TGTGCCAGCAATACCTACGGGACTAGCGTACAAGAGACCCAGTACTTC. It encodes CASNTYGTSVQETQYF.

The gene calls are TRBV5-4 and TRBJ2-1; the match to TRBD2 covers 7 bases. CDR3 length: 16 amino acids. Germline trimming cut 4 bases from V and 6 bases from J; bases unmatched to any gene: 13. From germline, CDR1 is SGHNT and CDR2 YYREEE (reference sequence). This chain's CDR3 is CASSGGGTSVLNEQFF. The CDR3 DNA follows: TGTGCCAGCAGCGGGGGGGGTACTAGCGTCCTCAATGAGCAGTTCTTC.

This clonotype was picked up many times. The gene calls are TRBV7-9 and TRBJ2-3; 7 nucleotides agree with TRBD1. The CDR3 is made up of 16 amino acids. Germline CDR1 and CDR2: SEHNR and FQNEAQ (reference sequence). V lost 4 bases to trimming and J lost 0 bases; unmatched junction nucleotides: 7. The CDR3 reads CASSSYRGTSTDTQYF. The CDR3 region has the DNA TGTGCCAGCAGCTCGTACAGGGGCACTAGCACAGATACGCAGTATTTT.

This sequence joins TRBV29-1 and TRBJ2-7; D ambiguous. The V end lost 0 bases, the J end lost 0 bases, and 9 bases lay between the germline ends. Germline CDR1 is SQVTM and CDR2 is ANQGSEA. The CDR3 runs to 14 residues. CDR3 region: CSVEDTGSSYEQYF. As DNA, the CDR3 is TGCAGCGTTGAAGATACCGGTAGCTCCTACGAGCAGTACTTC.

This clonotype was observed at least ten times. V is TRBV30 and J is TRBJ1-1; TRBD1 is a possible D gene (5 bases). Germline CDR1 GTSNPN, CDR2 SVGIG (reference sequence). There are 13 residues in the CDR3. With 4 bases removed from V and 4 bases from J, the gap between germline ends came to 13 bases. Here the CDR3 reads CAWTLDTSTEAFF. The DNA of the CDR3 is TGTGCCTGGACCTTGGACACGTCCACTGAAGCTTTCTTT.

This clonotype was seen repeatedly, ten times or more. The chain has TRBV12-3 or TRBV12-4 and TRBJ2-7, with D hard to call. This CDR3 spans 14 amino acids. Trimming removed 4 bases from V and 1 base from J, with 11 bases in between. CDR3: CASSSNVRSYEQYF. CDR3 coding DNA: TGTGCCAGCAGTTCAAACGTCCGTTCCTACGAGCAGTACTTC.

This clonotype came up many times. This chain joins TRBV12-3 or TRBV12-4 and TRBJ2-3, with D possibly TRBD2 on 6 matching bases. V shed 5 bases and J shed 3 bases, with 15 bases lying between them. This CDR3 is 15 amino acids long. CDR3 DNA sequence: TGTGCCAGCAGTCACCCGGGAGAGGTAACAGATACGCAGTATTTT. This translates into CASSHPGEVTDTQYF.